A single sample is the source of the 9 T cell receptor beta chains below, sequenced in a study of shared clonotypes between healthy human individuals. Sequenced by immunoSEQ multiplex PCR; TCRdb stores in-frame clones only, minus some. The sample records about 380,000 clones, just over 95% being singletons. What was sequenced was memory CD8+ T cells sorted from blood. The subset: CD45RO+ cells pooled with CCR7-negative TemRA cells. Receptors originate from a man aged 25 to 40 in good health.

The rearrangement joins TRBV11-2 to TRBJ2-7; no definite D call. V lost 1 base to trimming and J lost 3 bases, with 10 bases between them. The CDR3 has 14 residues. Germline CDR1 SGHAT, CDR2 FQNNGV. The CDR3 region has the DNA TGTGCCAGCAGCTTAGTCGCGCTAGACTACGAGCAGTACTTC. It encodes CASSLVALDYEQYF.

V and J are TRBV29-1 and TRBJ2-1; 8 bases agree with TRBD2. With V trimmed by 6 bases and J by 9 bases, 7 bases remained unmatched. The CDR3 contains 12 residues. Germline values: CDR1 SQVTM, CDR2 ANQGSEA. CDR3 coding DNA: TGCAGCGTGGAGCGGGAGTTCGGTGAGCAGTTCTTC. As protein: CSVEREFGEQFF.

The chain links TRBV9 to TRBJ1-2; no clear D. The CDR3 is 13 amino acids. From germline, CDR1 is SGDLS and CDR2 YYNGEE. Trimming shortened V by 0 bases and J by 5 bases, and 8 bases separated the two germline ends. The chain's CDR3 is CASSVGDRYGYTF. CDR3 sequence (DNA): TGTGCCAGCAGCGTAGGGGATCGGTATGGCTACACCTTC.

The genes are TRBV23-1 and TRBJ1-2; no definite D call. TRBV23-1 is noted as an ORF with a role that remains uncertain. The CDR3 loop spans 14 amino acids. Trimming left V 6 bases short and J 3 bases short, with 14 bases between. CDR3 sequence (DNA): TGCGCCAGCAGCGGAAGAGATCAGTACTATGGCTACACCTTC. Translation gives CASSGRDQYYGYTF.

The DNA of the CDR3 is TGTGCCAGCAGCCCGGAGAATACAGATACGCAGTATTTT. This sequence encodes CASSPENTDTQYF. The V and J genes are TRBV5-4 and TRBJ2-3, with D unclear. The germline gives CDR1 SGHNT, CDR2 YYREEE (reference sequence). Trimming removed 4 bases from V and 3 bases from J, with 9 bases in between. The CDR3 has 13 amino acids.

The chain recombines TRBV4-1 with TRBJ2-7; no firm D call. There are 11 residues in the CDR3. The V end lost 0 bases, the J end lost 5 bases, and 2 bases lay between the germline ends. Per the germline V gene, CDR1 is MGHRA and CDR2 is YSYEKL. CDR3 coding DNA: TGCGCCAGCAGCCAAGAGAACGAGCAGTACTTC. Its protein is CASSQENEQYF.

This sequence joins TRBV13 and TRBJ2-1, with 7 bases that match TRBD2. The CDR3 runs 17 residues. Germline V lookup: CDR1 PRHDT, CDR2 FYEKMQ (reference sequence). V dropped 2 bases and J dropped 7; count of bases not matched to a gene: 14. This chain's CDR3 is CASSLRASAGFGNEQFF. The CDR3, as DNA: TGTGCCAGCAGCTTAAGGGCGTCAGCGGGGTTCGGGAATGAGCAGTTCTTC.

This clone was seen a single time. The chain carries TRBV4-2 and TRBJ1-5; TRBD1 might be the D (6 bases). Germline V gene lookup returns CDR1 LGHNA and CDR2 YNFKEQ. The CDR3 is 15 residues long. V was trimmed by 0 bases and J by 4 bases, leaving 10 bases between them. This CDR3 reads CASSQDTGSNQPQHF. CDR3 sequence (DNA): TGTGCCAGCAGCCAAGATACAGGGTCAAATCAGCCCCAGCATTTT.

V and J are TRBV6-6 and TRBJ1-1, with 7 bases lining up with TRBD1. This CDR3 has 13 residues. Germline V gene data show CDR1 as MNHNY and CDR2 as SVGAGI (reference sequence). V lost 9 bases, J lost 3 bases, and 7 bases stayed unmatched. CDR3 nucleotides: TGTGCCAGTTTTCAGACAGGGTACACTGAAGCTTTCTTT. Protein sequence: CASFQTGYTEAFF.